This record concerns one T cell receptor beta chain sequence. Some clones are missing from TCRdb's copy, which holds only in-frame ones; the method was immunoSEQ multiplex PCR. In the table there are approximately 100,000 clones, over 75% of which are singletons. These data are taken from a study of T cell responses to AZD1222 COVID-19 vaccine. The TCR comes from an adult in good health. The specimen comprised peripheral blood, sampled on day 0 of AZD1222 vaccination.

The CDR3 sequence is CASSLAATEDNEQFF. The CDR3 region has the DNA TGTGCCAGCAGCTTAGCGGCCACAGAGGACAATGAGCAGTTCTTC. The genes are TRBV7-6 and TRBJ2-1; D gene ambiguous. V lost 0 bases and J 5 bases, leaving 11 bases between the germline ends. Germline V gives CDR1 SGHVS, CDR2 FNYEAQ. The CDR3 has 15 amino acids.